This entry concerns a single T cell receptor beta chain. No antigen is known for it. The source of the sample is a study of cytomegalovirus exposure and HLA in healthy donors. Study outcomes and limitations: Some highly shared sequence variants likely arose as a pipeline artifact. In an earlier analysis, about 87% or about 30%: the productive usage of most TCR beta V segments. As a later analysis revealed, most CMV-associated TCR beta chains appeared HLA-restricted.

PCR employed 60 Vbeta and 13 Jbeta primers. Measured with immunoSEQ multiplex PCR; TCRdb has only the in-frame clones, and not every one. The sample has around 130,000 clones, around 81% seen once; the top ten hold over 1.5%. The length of the CDR3 is 12 residues. Trimming removed 5 bases from V and 11 bases from J; junction bases left unmatched: 10. CDR1 and CDR2 (germline): GTSNPN, SVGIG (reference sequence). Nominal health characterized the donors when sampled, though unrecorded immune exposures were likely. Sequencing was carried out using PBMCs. V is TRBV30 and J is TRBJ1-2; 8 nucleotides agree with TRBD1. This sequence originates from a woman between 45 and 65 years old in good health and CMV-seronegative. The CDR3 region has the DNA TGTGCCTGGGCGGGACAGGAGGATCAATACACCTTC. This encodes CAWAGQEDQYTF.